The 20 T cell receptor beta chains given below trace back to one sample, sequenced in a study of blood T cell repertoires in COVID-19 (dated by TCRdb to the early 2020s). Libraries were built with the immunoSEQ multiplex PCR assay. The clones in this table, taken by TCRdb from immuneACCESS, are in-frame only. Not every clone is retained; where verified, under half of the shortfall comes from an unresolved V gene, and the cause of the rest is unknown. Present in this sample are some 39,000 clones, 75% to 85% of which were seen just once. Roughly a quarter of the sample goes to the ten largest clones. The sequenced sample consisted of peripheral blood. Source of these receptors: an elderly man with acute or convalescent COVID-19.

This clone was counted a few times. CDR3 residues: CASSQRGTYNEQFF. In nucleotides, the CDR3 is TGTGCCAGCTCACAGCGGGGGACCTACAATGAGCAGTTCTTC. This sequence joins TRBV18 and TRBJ2-1; the match to TRBD2 covers 8 bases. The CDR3 loop spans 14 amino acids. The germline gives CDR1 KGHSH, CDR2 LQKENI. V was clipped by 4 bases and J by 2 bases; unmatched bases: 1.

Here the CDR3 DNA reads TGCGCCAGCAGCCTCACTAGCGGGACCAGGTTGGGGGAGCTGTTTTTT. Its protein is CASSLTSGTRLGELFF. The chain carries TRBV4-1 and TRBJ2-2; 10 bases are shared with TRBD2. Germline assignment: CDR1 MGHRA and CDR2 YSYEKL. CDR3 length: 16 residues. V lost 4 bases, J lost 8 bases, and 10 bases stayed unmatched.

The chain employs TRBV28 and TRBJ1-2; 7 bases map to TRBD1. Germline CDR1 is MDHEN and CDR2 is SYDVKM. Trimming cost V 6 bases and J 0 bases; bases outside gene matches: 4. The CDR3 has 14 amino acids. Here the CDR3 DNA reads TGTGCCAGCAGGGCCGGGACAGCTAACTATGGCTACACCTTC. This codes for CASRAGTANYGYTF.

This clone is labeled as medium-sized. The V and J genes are TRBV7-9 and TRBJ2-1; 7 bases line up with TRBD1. The CDR3 is made up of 15 amino acids. Per germline, CDR1 SEHNR and CDR2 FQNEAQ (reference sequence). J was trimmed by 10 bases and V by 0 bases; bases with no gene match: 9. CDR3 protein: CASSLALGGPGEQFF. The CDR3 DNA follows: TGTGCCAGCAGCTTAGCGCTAGGGGGCCCTGGGGAGCAGTTCTTC.

CDR3 DNA sequence: TGTGCCAGCAGCTCGGGACTAGCGGGAATCCAAGAGACCCAGTACTTC. This gives the protein CASSSGLAGIQETQYF. The V and J genes are TRBV5-4 and TRBJ2-5; 13 bases map to TRBD2. The junction had 3 bases not matched to a gene; V was cut back by 3 bases and J by 1 base. CDR1 SGHNT and CDR2 YYREEE come from the germline V gene (reference sequence). This CDR3 spans 16 amino acids.

The V and J genes are TRBV5-4 and TRBJ2-1, with TRBD2 identical over 9 bases. The CDR3 consists of 15 residues. Looked up from germline, CDR1 is SGHNT and CDR2 is YYREEE (reference sequence). The V and J ends lost 1 base and 4 bases, in that order; junction bases with no gene match: 3. CDR3 DNA: TGTGCCAGCAGCTTGAGAGCGGGGGGTTACAATGAGCAGTTCTTC. It yields the protein CASSLRAGGYNEQFF.

This clone was observed a single time. J is TRBJ2-5 and V is TRBV5-4, with 11 nucleotides matching TRBD2. The germline CDR1 and CDR2 sequences are SGHNT and YYREEE (reference sequence). The CDR3 consists of 15 residues. V shed 4 bases and J 4 bases; nucleotides not matched to a gene: 6. CDR3 region: CASSTLAGGGETQYF. The CDR3 region has the DNA TGTGCCAGCAGCACTCTAGCGGGAGGAGGAGAGACCCAGTACTTC.

V gene TRBV27 combines with J gene TRBJ2-1; 8 nucleotides agree with TRBD2. Looked up from germline, CDR1 is MNHEY and CDR2 is SMNVEV (reference sequence). V shed 2 bases, J shed 3 bases, and the junction held 3 bases outside the gene matches. CDR3 size: 15 residues. In DNA form, the CDR3 reads TGTGCCAGCAGTTTAACGGGGGGGATCTACAATGAGCAGTTCTTC. Translating it yields CASSLTGGIYNEQFF.

This rearrangement joins TRBV9 to TRBJ2-1; tentative D call: TRBD2 (5 bases). CDR1 and CDR2 from the germline V gene are SGDLS and YYNGEE. V was pared by 7 bases and J by 8 bases, with 16 bases between. This CDR3 contains 13 residues. The CDR3 DNA reads as TGTGCCAGCCAAAAGGGTACCGGGGATGAGCAGTTCTTC. Translating it yields CASQKGTGDEQFF.

The V call is TRBV30, the J call TRBJ1-5; tentative D call: TRBD1 (5 bases). The CDR3 is made up of 14 amino acids. Trimming left V 5 bases short and J 7 bases short, with 18 bases between. Germline V CDR1 and CDR2: GTSNPN, SVGIG (reference sequence). The CDR3 protein is CAWALGGEGQPQHF. The CDR3 region has the DNA TGTGCCTGGGCCCTCGGCGGGGAGGGGCAGCCCCAGCATTTT.

The chain carries TRBV5-6 and TRBJ2-1; 7 nucleotides align to TRBD1. Germline CDR1 is SGHDT and CDR2 is YYEEEE. V was clipped by 0 bases and J by 7 bases; unmatched bases: 4. The CDR3 runs to 14 residues. In DNA, the CDR3 is TGTGCCAGCAGCTTGGACAGGGGATATAATGAGCAGTTCTTC. Its protein is CASSLDRGYNEQFF.

V and J are TRBV19 and TRBJ2-3, with 7 bases identical to TRBD1. CDR3 length: 14 amino acids. J lost 6 bases, V lost 5 bases, and 8 bases had no gene match. Germline assignment: CDR1 LNHDA and CDR2 SQIVND (reference sequence). The CDR3 sequence is CASSPGQLLDTQYF. CDR3 bases: TGTGCCAGTAGTCCGGGACAGCTGCTGGATACGCAGTATTTT.

V is TRBV27 and J is TRBJ1-1, with D uncertain. Germline V gene lookup returns CDR1 MNHEY and CDR2 SMNVEV (reference sequence). The CDR3 has 13 residues. V was trimmed by 5 bases and J by 0 bases, leaving 7 bases between them. The chain's CDR3 is CASSEVMNTEAFF. CDR3 DNA sequence: TGTGCCAGCAGTGAGGTCATGAACACTGAAGCTTTCTTT.

V usage is TRBV7-2 and J usage is TRBJ2-2; the D is unclear. Trimming pared 5 bases from V and 1 base from J, leaving 14 bases between. The CDR3 sequence is 16 residues long. Germline values: CDR1 SGHTA, CDR2 FQGNSA. For the CDR3, the DNA is TGTGCCAGCAGCCCACCCAATGGGCTGAACACCGGGGAGCTGTTTTTT. As protein: CASSPPNGLNTGELFF. Full variable domain (outside the CDR3, taken from reference TRBV7-2 and TRBJ2-2): GAGVSQSPSNKVTEKGKDVELRCDPISGHTALYWYRQSLGQGLEFLIYFQGNSAPDKSGLPSDRFSAERTGGSVSTLTIQRTQQEDSAVYLCASSPPNGLNTGELFFGEGSRLTVL.

The chain links TRBV11-2 to TRBJ2-2; 8 positions agree with TRBD1. The CDR3 sequence is 17 residues long. CDR1 and CDR2 from the germline V gene are SGHAT and FQNNGV. The J segment lost 3 bases and the V segment lost 4 bases, leaving 10 bases of the junction unmatched. The CDR3 DNA reads as TGTGCCAGCAGCTCCCGTCGGGGACAGGCTTACACCGGGGAGCTGTTTTTT. Its translation: CASSSRRGQAYTGELFF.

For the CDR3, the DNA is TGCGCCAGCTCTATAGGGACAGCTAATGAAAAACTGTTTTTT. It codes for CASSIGTANEKLFF. V and J are TRBV5-1 and TRBJ1-4; 7 nucleotides line up with TRBD1. The J segment lost 3 bases and the V segment lost 7 bases, leaving 6 bases of the junction unmatched. Per germline, CDR1 SGHRS and CDR2 YFSETQ. The CDR3 sequence is 14 residues long.

The V call is TRBV7-2, the J call TRBJ1-6; TRBD1 is a possible D gene (5 bases). Trimming removed 1 base at V and 11 bases at J, with 9 bases between. The germline V gene encodes CDR1 SGHTA and CDR2 FQGNSA. The CDR3 spans 13 residues. CDR3 DNA sequence: TGTGCCAGCAGCTTAGTCGGGGGTACACCCCTCCACTTT. This translates into CASSLVGGTPLHF.

The chain recombines TRBV5-6 with TRBJ2-7; 10 positions match TRBD1. The germline CDR1 and CDR2 sequences are SGHDT and YYEEEE. The V gene end was trimmed by 4 bases and the J gene end by 7 bases; junction bases not matched to a gene: 11. The CDR3 is 15 amino acids. CDR3 region: CASSQTGTGAWEQYF. The CDR3 coding sequence is TGTGCCAGCAGCCAGACCGGGACAGGGGCTTGGGAGCAGTACTTC.

This sequence joins TRBV5-1 and TRBJ2-1; 9 bases fit TRBD2. The V segment lost 4 bases and the J segment 0 bases; nucleotides outside the gene matches: 2. This CDR3 spans 15 amino acids. Germline V lookup: CDR1 SGHRS, CDR2 YFSETQ. The CDR3 sequence is CASSNSGGSYNEQFF. The DNA for the CDR3 is TGCGCCAGCAGCAATAGCGGGGGCTCCTACAATGAGCAGTTCTTC.

The V call is TRBV28, the J call TRBJ2-1, with 8 nucleotides matching TRBD1. CDR1 and CDR2 from the germline V gene are MDHEN and SYDVKM. V lost 7 bases and J lost 0; bases outside the gene matches: 5. The CDR3 runs to 15 residues. The CDR3 bases are TGTGCCAGCAATTCAGGACAGGGCTCCTACAATGAGCAGTTCTTC. Its translation is CASNSGQGSYNEQFF. Full variable domain (outside the CDR3, taken from reference TRBV28 and TRBJ2-1): DVKVTQSSRYLVKRTGEKVFLECVQDMDHENMFWYRQDPGLGLRLIYFSYDVKMKEKGDIPEGYSVSREKKERFSLILESASTNQTSMYLCASNSGQGSYNEQFFGPGTRLTVL.